This T cell receptor beta chain was documented in a study of vaccination effects on CD4 cells after COVID-19. Following 10 days of culture, CD4+ T cells were isolated. Participants received two doses of either the BNT162b2 or mRNA-1273 vaccine. The study, taken as a whole, reports: Among infection- and vaccine-induced clones, marked clonal contraction occurred late after vaccination.

Germline V gene lookup returns CDR1 MNHEY and CDR2 SVGAGI. CDR3 length equals 14 residues. Trimming at V came to 5 bases and at J to 9 bases, leaving 10 bases not matched to a gene. A word on this clone: Its cognate antigen is unknown.

Measured with immunoSEQ multiplex PCR; TCRdb has only the in-frame clones, and not every one. The data show 35,000 to 55,000 clones, around 70% seen once. Sequencing was performed on CD4+ T cells from PBMCs cultured without peptide, taken after COVID-19 vaccination. The TCR was taken from a human donor who received a COVID-19 vaccine. The chain has TRBV6-5 and TRBJ1-2; 9 positions agree with TRBD1. CDR3 DNA: TGTGCCAGCAGTCGTTCCGGGACAGGGAAGAGCTACACCTTC. Its protein product is CASSRSGTGKSYTF.